Listed below are T cell receptor beta chains from one sample, sequenced in a study of tumor-infiltrating lymphocytes in localized non-small cell lung cancer. Clones were read by immunoSEQ multiplex PCR, and TCRdb kept only the in-frame ones, dropping some. In the table there are some 29,000 clones, approximately 83% of which are singletons. The specimen was lung tumor tissue. The source is a human donor with non-small cell lung cancer. Each CDR3 is given with its conserved first and last residue. The D gene is left open where the match is weak. Expanded clones get a size class; other rows say once, few or many, or leave the size out.

clone_size: NA
j_call: TRBJ1-2
d_call: NA
v_call: TRBV27
cdr3_aa: CASSRGYGYTF
cdr3_nt: TGTGCCAGCTCCCGGGGCTATGGCTACACCTTC

clone_size: NA
j_call: TRBJ1-2
d_call: TRBD1
v_call: TRBV6-5
cdr3_aa: CASKTGELSYTF
cdr3_nt: TGTGCCAGCAAGACAGGGGAGCTCAGCTACACCTTC

clone_size: NA
j_call: TRBJ2-1
d_call: NA
v_call: TRBV25-1
cdr3_aa: CASSASGSYNEQFF
cdr3_nt: TGTGCCAGCAGTGCCTCCGGGAGCTACAATGAGCAGTTCTTC

clone_size: few
j_call: TRBJ1-5
d_call: NA
v_call: TRBV18
cdr3_aa: CASSLQGQPQHF
cdr3_nt: TGTGCCAGCTCACTACAGGGTCAGCCCCAGCATTTT

clone_size: NA
j_call: TRBJ1-1
d_call: NA
v_call: TRBV4-2
cdr3_aa: CASSQDGVNTEAFF
cdr3_nt: TGTGCCAGCAGCCAAGACGGGGTGAACACTGAAGCTTTCTTT

clone_size: NA
j_call: TRBJ2-5
d_call: TRBD1
v_call: TRBV5-1
cdr3_aa: CASSWQGAGETQYF
cdr3_nt: TGCGCCAGCAGCTGGCAGGGGGCAGGAGAGACCCAGTACTTC

clone_size: NA
j_call: TRBJ1-2
d_call: NA
v_call: TRBV7-2
cdr3_aa: CASSLGRGGGYTF
cdr3_nt: TGTGCCAGCAGCTTAGGAAGGGGGGGTGGCTACACCTTC

clone_size: NA
j_call: TRBJ2-5
d_call: NA
v_call: TRBV30
cdr3_aa: CAWRPPGFETQYF
cdr3_nt: TGTGCCTGGAGACCCCCGGGGTTTGAGACCCAGTACTTC

clone_size: few
j_call: TRBJ2-5
d_call: NA
v_call: TRBV7-9
cdr3_aa: CASSHTKGVQETQYF
cdr3_nt: TGTGCCAGCAGTCACACTAAAGGGGTCCAAGAGACCCAGTACTTC

clone_size: NA
j_call: TRBJ1-2
d_call: TRBD1
v_call: TRBV30
cdr3_aa: CAWGGTGKTNYGYTF
cdr3_nt: TGTGCCTGGGGGGGGACAGGGAAAACTAACTATGGCTACACCTTC

clone_size: NA
j_call: TRBJ2-1
d_call: TRBD2
v_call: TRBV30
cdr3_aa: CAWETSGAHNEQFF
cdr3_nt: TGTGCCTGGGAAACTAGCGGGGCACACAATGAGCAGTTCTTC

clone_size: NA
j_call: TRBJ1-4
d_call: NA
v_call: TRBV18
cdr3_aa: CASSPWKEPNEKLFF
cdr3_nt: TGTGCCAGCTCACCCTGGAAAGAGCCTAATGAAAAACTGTTTTTT

clone_size: NA
j_call: TRBJ1-1
d_call: NA
v_call: TRBV9
cdr3_aa: CASSVSELNTEAFF
cdr3_nt: TGTGCCAGCAGCGTATCTGAGCTGAACACTGAAGCTTTCTTT

clone_size: once
j_call: TRBJ1-5
d_call: NA
v_call: TRBV27
cdr3_aa: CASSFLSRGRGNQPQHF
cdr3_nt: TGTGCCAGCTCGTTCCTTTCCCGGGGGCGAGGCAATCAGCCCCAGCATTTT